The clone carrying this TCR beta chain was observed a single time. Its antigen is currently unknown. CDR3 size: 14 residues. J lost 2 bases, V lost 7 bases, and 6 bases had no gene match. Germline V lookup: CDR1 SQVTM, CDR2 ANQGSEA. This sample is part of a study of CD8+ T cells in alopecia areata. Turning to the study itself: Twice a day, 5 to 10 mg of oral tofacitinib was administered to treated patients. The drug, tofacitinib, lasted 6 to 18 months, followed by 6 months off drug.

RNA was isolated and reverse transcribed to cDNA, the sequencing template. Clones were read by immunoSEQ multiplex PCR, and TCRdb kept only the in-frame ones, dropping some. This sample has 130,000 to 150,000 clones, with roughly 46% found just once. Study-wide results and caveats: Against the mouse data, patients shared TCRs less clearly, possibly for HLA reasons.

This material consisted of CD4+ T cells sorted from blood, taken at week 0. The clonotype was recovered from a human donor with alopecia areata. V and J are TRBV29-1 and TRBJ1-3, with TRBD1 identical over 9 bases. The CDR3 here is CSAGTGTTGNTIYF. CDR3 DNA: TGCAGCGCCGGGACAGGGACCACTGGAAACACCATATATTTT.